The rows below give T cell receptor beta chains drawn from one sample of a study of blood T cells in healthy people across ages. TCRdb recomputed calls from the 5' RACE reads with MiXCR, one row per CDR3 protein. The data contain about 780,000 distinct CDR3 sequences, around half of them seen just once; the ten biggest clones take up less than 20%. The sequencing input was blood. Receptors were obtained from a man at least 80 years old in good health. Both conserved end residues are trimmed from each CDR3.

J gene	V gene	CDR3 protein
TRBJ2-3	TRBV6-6	ASKEGENTQY
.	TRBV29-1	SAADGPYEQY
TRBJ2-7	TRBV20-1	SARVSYEQY
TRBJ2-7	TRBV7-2	ASSLVRTSGSGVVEQY
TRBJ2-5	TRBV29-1	SVEAGSAKETQY
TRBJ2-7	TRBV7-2	ASSLAPPPGVYEQY
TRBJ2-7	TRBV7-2	ASSPANREQY
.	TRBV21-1	ASSTAFGYEQY
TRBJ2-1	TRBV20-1	SARDPGLGYNEQF
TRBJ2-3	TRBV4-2	ASSPLAGGADTQY
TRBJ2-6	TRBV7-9	ASSLDRSLSGANVLT
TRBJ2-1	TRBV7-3	ASSLTGNYNEQF
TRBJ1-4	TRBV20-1	SARDLGSPNEKLF